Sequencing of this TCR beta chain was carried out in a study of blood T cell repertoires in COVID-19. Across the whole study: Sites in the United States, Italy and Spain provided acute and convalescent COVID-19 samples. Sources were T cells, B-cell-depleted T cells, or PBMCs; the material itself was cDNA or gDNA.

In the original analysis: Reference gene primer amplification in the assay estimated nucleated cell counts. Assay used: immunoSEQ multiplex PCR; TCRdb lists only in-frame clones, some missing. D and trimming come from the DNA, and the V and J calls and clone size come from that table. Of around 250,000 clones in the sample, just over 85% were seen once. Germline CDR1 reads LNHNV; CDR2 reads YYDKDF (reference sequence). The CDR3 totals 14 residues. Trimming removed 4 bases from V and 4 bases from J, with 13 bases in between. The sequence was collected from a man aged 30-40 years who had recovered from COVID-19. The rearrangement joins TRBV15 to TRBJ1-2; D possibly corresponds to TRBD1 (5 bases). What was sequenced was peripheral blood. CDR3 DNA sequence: TGTGCCACCAGCATTCCGGGGGTGATCTATGGCTACACCTTC. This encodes CATSIPGVIYGYTF.